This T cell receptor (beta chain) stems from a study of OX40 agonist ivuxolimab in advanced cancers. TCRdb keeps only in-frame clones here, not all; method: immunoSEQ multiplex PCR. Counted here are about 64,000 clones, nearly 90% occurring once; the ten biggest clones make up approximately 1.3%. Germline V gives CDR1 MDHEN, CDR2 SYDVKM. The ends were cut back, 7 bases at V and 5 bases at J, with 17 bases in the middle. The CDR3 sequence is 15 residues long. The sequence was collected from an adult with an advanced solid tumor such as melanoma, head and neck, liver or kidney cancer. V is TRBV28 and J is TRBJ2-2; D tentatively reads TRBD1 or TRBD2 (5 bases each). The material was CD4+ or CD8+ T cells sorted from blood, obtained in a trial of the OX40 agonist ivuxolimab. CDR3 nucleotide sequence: TGTGCCAGCACTGGGGGACCCGACTTTACCGGGGAGCTGTTTTTT. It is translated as CASTGGPDFTGELFF.